This is a list of T cell receptor beta chains from one sample in a study of blood T cell repertoires in COVID-19. This table comes from immunoSEQ multiplex PCR, and its TCRdb copy is limited to in-frame clones, with some not included. Of 250,000 or so clones detected, 70% to 90% appear once; the ten largest clones hold 0.99%. The sequencing sample was made of peripheral blood. Receptor source: a woman in her thirties or forties who had recovered from COVID-19. The CDR3 runs from the conserved cysteine through the conserved F or W. Each record gives: V gene, clone size, J gene, CDR3 protein. The listing skips clone size in some rows; elsewhere it reads once, few, many or a size class.

>TRBV5-4|.|TRBJ2-1
CASSLGLAGAEQFF
>TRBV18|.|TRBJ1-2
CASSPLGTGDIYGYTF
>TRBV24-1|.|TRBJ1-3
CATSDPGLSGNTIYF
>TRBV18|.|TRBJ1-5
CASSPSPGQGQPQHF
>TRBV18|.|TRBJ2-7
CASSPGLAPFEQYF
>TRBV13|.|TRBJ1-4
CASSFGRGGKLFF
>TRBV11-3|.|TRBJ2-4
CASSFREDIQYF
>TRBV7-9|.|TRBJ2-7
CASSWGGESSYEQYF
>TRBV18|.|TRBJ2-5
CASSPSQGMETQYF
>TRBV9|.|TRBJ1-6
CASARDSYVNSPLHF
>TRBV6-5|few|TRBJ2-7
CASRPRPPQQYF
>TRBV29-1|.|TRBJ2-3
CSAASGTHSTDTQYF